These 6 T cell receptor beta chains were sequenced from one sample in a study of shared clonotypes between healthy human individuals (dated by TCRdb to between 2020 and 2021). Library method: the immunoSEQ multiplex PCR assay. The source is immuneACCESS, and TCRdb retained only in-frame sequences with V and J called. Part of the clones is not carried over; for the studies checked, unresolved V genes explain less than half of this, and the remainder is unexplained. This sample holds 800,000 or so clones; about 96% were observed only once. The top ten clonotypes cover less than 0.3% of the sample. CD8 naive samples were CD45RO-negative cells positively selected for CCR7, giving a CD45RA+CCR7+ population that excluded TemRA cells. The sequencing input was naive CD8+ T cells sorted from blood. The cell subset or site label, as the study defines it: CD45RA+CCR7+. These receptors were obtained from a man aged 25 to 40 in good health.

The V and J genes are TRBV7-2 and TRBJ1-2; D gene ambiguous. Trimming removed 5 bases from V and 6 bases from J, with 13 bases in between. The CDR3 length is 13 residues. The germline CDR1 and CDR2 sequences are SGHTA and FQGNSA. CDR3 DNA sequence: TGTGCCAGCAGCCGGGGAGCGGCGAATGGCTACACCTTC. Translated: CASSRGAANGYTF. Based on the CDR3 plus reference TRBV7-2 and TRBJ1-2, the full variable domain is GAGVSQSPSNKVTEKGKDVELRCDPISGHTALYWYRQSLGQGLEFLIYFQGNSAPDKSGLPSDRFSAERTGGSVSTLTIQRTQQEDSAVYLCASSRGAANGYTFGSGTRLTVV.

This clone was detected only once. This sequence joins TRBV29-1 and TRBJ2-2; no clear D. From germline, CDR1 is SQVTM and CDR2 ANQGSEA. The V gene lost 3 bases and the J gene lost 3 bases, with 11 bases spanning the gap. The length of the CDR3 is 14 residues. The CDR3 here is CSVDLADDTGELFF. The CDR3 DNA follows: TGCAGCGTTGACTTGGCCGATGACACCGGGGAGCTGTTTTTT.

The chain couples TRBV7-2 to TRBJ1-5; a possible D gene is TRBD1 (6 bases). This CDR3 is built from 15 residues. Trimming removed 6 bases from V and 2 bases from J, with 14 bases in between. Germline CDR1 and CDR2: SGHTA and FQGNSA. CDR3 nucleotides: TGTGCCAGCAGGCAACAACAGGGTGGCAATCAGCCCCAGCATTTT. Amino acids: CASRQQQGGNQPQHF.

To note about this clone: The same CDR3 can be traced to other DNA sequences in this sample. The rearrangement joins TRBV19 to TRBJ2-2; no clear D. Germline V gene data show CDR1 as LNHDA and CDR2 as SQIVND (reference sequence). CDR3 length: 15 residues. V was pared by 1 base and J by 2 bases, with 8 bases between. CDR3 region: CASSIGTTNTGELFF. The CDR3 nucleotides are TGTGCCAGTAGTATAGGTACTACCAACACCGGGGAGCTGTTTTTT.

The chain couples TRBV27 to TRBJ1-4; no clear D. The CDR3 runs to 14 residues. Per the germline V gene, CDR1 is MNHEY and CDR2 is SMNVEV (reference sequence). The V end lost 3 bases, the J end lost 8 bases, and 13 bases lay between the germline ends. The CDR3: CASSLTRPSEKLFF. CDR3 DNA: TGTGCCAGCAGTTTGACGCGACCTAGCGAAAAACTGTTTTTT.

This sequence joins TRBV5-1 and TRBJ2-7; D remains ambiguous. Germline CDR1 reads SGHRS; CDR2 reads YFSETQ. The CDR3 has 13 residues. Trimming removed 1 base from V and 0 bases from J, with 5 bases in between. CDR3 sequence: CASSLTYSYEQYF. The CDR3 nucleotides read TGCGCCAGCAGCTTGACGTACTCCTACGAGCAGTACTTC.